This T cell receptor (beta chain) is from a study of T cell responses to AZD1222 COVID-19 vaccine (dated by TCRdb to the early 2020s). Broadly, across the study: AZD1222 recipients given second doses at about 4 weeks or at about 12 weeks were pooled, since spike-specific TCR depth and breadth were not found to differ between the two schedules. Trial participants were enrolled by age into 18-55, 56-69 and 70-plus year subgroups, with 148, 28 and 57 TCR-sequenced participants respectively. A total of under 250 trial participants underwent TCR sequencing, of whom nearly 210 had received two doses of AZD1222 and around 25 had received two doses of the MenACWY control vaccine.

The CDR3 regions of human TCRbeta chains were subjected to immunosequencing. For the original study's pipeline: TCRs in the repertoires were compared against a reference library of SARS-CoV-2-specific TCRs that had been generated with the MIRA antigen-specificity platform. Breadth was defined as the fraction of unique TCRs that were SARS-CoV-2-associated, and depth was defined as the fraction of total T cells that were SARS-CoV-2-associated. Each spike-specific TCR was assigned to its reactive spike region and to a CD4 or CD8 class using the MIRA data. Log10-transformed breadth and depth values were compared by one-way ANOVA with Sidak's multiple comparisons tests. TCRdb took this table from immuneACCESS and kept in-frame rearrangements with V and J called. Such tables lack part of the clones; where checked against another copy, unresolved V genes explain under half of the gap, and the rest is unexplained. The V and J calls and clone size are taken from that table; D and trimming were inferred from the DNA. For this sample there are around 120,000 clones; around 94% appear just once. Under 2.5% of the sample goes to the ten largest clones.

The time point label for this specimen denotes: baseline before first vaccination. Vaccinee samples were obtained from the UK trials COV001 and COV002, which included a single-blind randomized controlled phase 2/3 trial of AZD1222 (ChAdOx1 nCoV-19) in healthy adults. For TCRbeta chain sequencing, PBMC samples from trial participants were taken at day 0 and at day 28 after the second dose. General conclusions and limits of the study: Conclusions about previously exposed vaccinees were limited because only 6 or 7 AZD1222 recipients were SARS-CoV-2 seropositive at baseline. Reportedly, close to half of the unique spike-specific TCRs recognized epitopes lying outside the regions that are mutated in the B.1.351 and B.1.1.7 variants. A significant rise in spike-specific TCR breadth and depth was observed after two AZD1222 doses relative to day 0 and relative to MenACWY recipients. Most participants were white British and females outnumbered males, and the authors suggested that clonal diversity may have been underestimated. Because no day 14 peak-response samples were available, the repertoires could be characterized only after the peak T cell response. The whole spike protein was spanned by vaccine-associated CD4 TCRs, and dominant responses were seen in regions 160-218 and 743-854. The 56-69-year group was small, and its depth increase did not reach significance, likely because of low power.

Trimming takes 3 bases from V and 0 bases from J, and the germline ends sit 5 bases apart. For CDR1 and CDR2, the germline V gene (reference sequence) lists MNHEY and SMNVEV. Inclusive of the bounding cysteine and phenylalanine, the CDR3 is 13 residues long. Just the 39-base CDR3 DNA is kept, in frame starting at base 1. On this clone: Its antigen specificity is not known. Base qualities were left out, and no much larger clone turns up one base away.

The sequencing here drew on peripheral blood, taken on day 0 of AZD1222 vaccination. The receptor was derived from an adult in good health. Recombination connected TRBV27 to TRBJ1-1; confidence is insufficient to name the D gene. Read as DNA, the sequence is TGTGCCAGCAGTTTTAGGGTGAACACTGAAGCTTTCTTT. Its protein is CASSFRVNTEAFF.